A selection of T cell receptor beta chains follows, all from one sample in a study of blood T cell repertoires in COVID-19. Assay: immunoSEQ multiplex PCR; the TCRdb copy retains only in-frame clones and omits some. The sample consists of some 350,000 clones, roughly 88% of them appearing once. Sequenced input: PBMCs or T cells enriched from blood (not recorded which). The source of these receptors is a man aged 25 to 40 who had recovered from COVID-19. Both conserved end residues are part of each CDR3. The D gene is left open where the match is weak. Rows give clone size only sometimes, using once, few, many, or a class for an expanded clone.

clone size,V gene,J gene,CDR3 length,D gene,CDR3 DNA,CDR3 protein
NA,TRBV3-1/TRBV3-2,TRBJ1-2,13,NA,TGTGCCAGCAGCCAAGACAGCCGGCGGGGCTACACCTTC,CASSQDSRRGYTF
NA,TRBV28,TRBJ1-6,15,NA,TGTGCCAGCAGTTTAGTGGACAGTCTTTATTCACCCCTCCACTTT,CASSLVDSLYSPLHF
few,TRBV7-9,TRBJ2-2,16,TRBD2,TGTGCCAGCAGCTTGCAGTCCGGGGGGGCCCCCGGGGAGCTGTTTTTT,CASSLQSGGAPGELFF
few,TRBV27,TRBJ1-3,16,NA,TGTGCCAGCAGTTTCCGGGGTGAACTCTCTGGAAACACCATATATTTT,CASSFRGELSGNTIYF
NA,TRBV25-1,TRBJ1-2,13,NA,TGTGCCAGCAGGGGTGGGACAACCTATGGCTACACCTTC,CASRGGTTYGYTF
NA,TRBV10-2,TRBJ2-2,16,TRBD1,TGCGCCAGCAGTGAGTCGTACAGGGGAAACACCGGGGAGCTGTTTTTT,CASSESYRGNTGELFF
NA,TRBV12-3/TRBV12-4,TRBJ2-1,12,NA,TGTGCCAGCAGTTTAGAGCGCGGTGAGCAGTTCTTC,CASSLERGEQFF
NA,TRBV28,TRBJ2-1,15,TRBD2,TGTGCCAGCACCGGCGGGGGGGCAGGGGTCAATGAGCAGTTCTTC,CASTGGGAGVNEQFF
once,TRBV28,TRBJ1-2,13,TRBD1,TGTGCCAGCACCGACGAGGGACAGAGAGGCTACACCTTC,CASTDEGQRGYTF
NA,TRBV11-2,TRBJ2-3,18,TRBD2,TGTGCCAGCAGCTTAAGGGCTAGCGGGGGGGCTAGCACAGATACGCAGTATTTT,CASSLRASGGASTDTQYF
NA,TRBV7-6,TRBJ1-5,15,NA,TGTGCCAGCAGCTTAAGCGGCAGAACTGGTCAGCCCCAGCATTTT,CASSLSGRTGQPQHF
NA,TRBV2,TRBJ1-5,16,NA,TGTGCCAGCAGTGAAGTCCGGGATGATAGCAATCAGCCCCAGCATTTT,CASSEVRDDSNQPQHF
NA,TRBV11-2,TRBJ2-3,10,NA,TGTGCCAGCAGCCCTCTCTCGCAGTATTTT,CASSPLSQYF
NA,TRBV5-8,TRBJ2-4,18,TRBD1,TGTGCCAGCAGCGTATTCCGCGGGACAGGATTAGCCAAAAACATTCAGTACTTC,CASSVFRGTGLAKNIQYF
NA,TRBV19,TRBJ2-3,16,TRBD2,TGTGCCACCACCGGGGGTAGCGGGGCGGGAACAGATACGCAGTATTTT,CATTGGSGAGTDTQYF
NA,TRBV7-2,TRBJ1-1,13,NA,TGTGCCAGCAGCTACCGGGTTAACACTGAAGCTTTCTTT,CASSYRVNTEAFF
NA,TRBV5-4,TRBJ1-6,16,TRBD1,TGTGCCAGCAGCTATCCGGGACAGGGACAGAATTCACCCCTCCACTTT,CASSYPGQGQNSPLHF
NA,TRBV3-1/TRBV3-2,TRBJ2-1,16,TRBD1,TGTGCCAGCAGCCAAGAGGGGACAGGGACCCCCGATGAGCAGTTCTTC,CASSQEGTGTPDEQFF
NA,TRBV2,TRBJ2-5,16,TRBD2,TGTGCCAGCAGTAGGACTAGCGGGGGCTCTCGGGGGACCCAGTACTTC,CASSRTSGGSRGTQYF
NA,TRBV11-2,TRBJ2-7,13,NA,TGTGCCAGCAGCTTCGACATTTCCTACGAGCAGTACTTC,CASSFDISYEQYF
once,TRBV20-1,TRBJ1-6,15,NA,TGCAGTGCTAGTGACGTCAGCTCCTATAATTCACCCCTCCACTTT,CSASDVSSYNSPLHF
NA,TRBV7-9,TRBJ1-4,14,NA,TGTGCCAGCAGCTACCAGGGGCGGGAGGAAAAACTGTTTTTT,CASSYQGREEKLFF
NA,TRBV7-8,TRBJ1-4,14,TRBD1,TGTGCCAGCAGCTCCAGGGGGCATGTTGAAAAACTGTTTTTT,CASSSRGHVEKLFF
few,TRBV28,TRBJ1-2,16,TRBD1,TGTGCCAGCAGTCCCCGGACAGGGGGCCTCCCTGGCGGCTACACCTTC,CASSPRTGGLPGGYTF
few,TRBV28,TRBJ2-7,16,TRBD2,TGTGCCAGCAGTTTATCGAGCGGGGGGCAACCTTACGAGCAGTACTTC,CASSLSSGGQPYEQYF
NA,TRBV9,TRBJ2-1,13,NA,TGTGCCAGCAGCGTACCAACAGGGAAAGGGCAGTTCTTC,CASSVPTGKGQFF
NA,TRBV11-2,TRBJ2-5,19,TRBD2,TGTGCCAGCAGCTTAGTGTTATTTGGTAGCGGGACCAGACAAGAGACCCAGTACTTC,CASSLVLFGSGTRQETQYF
NA,TRBV7-8,TRBJ1-2,16,NA,TGTGCCAGCAGCTTAGACCCTGCTAGCGGGAACTATGGCTACACCTTC,CASSLDPASGNYGYTF
NA,TRBV7-8,TRBJ2-1,16,TRBD2,TGTGCCAGCAGCTCCGGCGGGGAGGGCGCCTACAATGAGCAGTTCTTC,CASSSGGEGAYNEQFF
NA,TRBV19,TRBJ1-2,12,NA,TGTGCCAGTAACAACAGGGTCGATGGCTACACCTTC,CASNNRVDGYTF
NA,TRBV2,TRBJ1-1,16,TRBD1,TGTGCCAGCAGTGAAAGAGGGCAGGGGGCAAATACTGAAGCTTTCTTT,CASSERGQGANTEAFF
once,TRBV4-1,TRBJ2-6,16,NA,TGCGCCAGCAGCCAAGATCTCTACTCTGGGGCCAACGTCCTGACTTTC,CASSQDLYSGANVLTF
NA,TRBV28,TRBJ1-5,15,NA,TGTGCCAGCAGTCCCAGCCGGGGGGATGGTCAGCCCCAGCATTTT,CASSPSRGDGQPQHF
few,TRBV7-9,TRBJ1-6,14,TRBD1,TGTGCCAGCAGCCCAGGGGGTACAAGCTCACCCCTCCACTTT,CASSPGGTSSPLHF
NA,TRBV5-4,TRBJ1-1,12,NA,TGTGCCAGCAGCTTGGGTCCCCCGGTCGCTTTCTTT,CASSLGPPVAFF
once,TRBV19,TRBJ2-7,15,TRBD1,TGTGCCAGTAGTATCGCGGGACAGGGGTTACACGAGCAGTACTTC,CASSIAGQGLHEQYF
NA,TRBV29-1,TRBJ1-1,14,TRBD1,TGCAGCGTTTCTCATGGGGACAGGAACACTGAAGCTTTCTTT,CSVSHGDRNTEAFF
NA,TRBV3-1/TRBV3-2,TRBJ2-7,15,NA,TGTGCCAGCAGCCGGAGGGGTACCGGAACCGGAGAGCAGTACTTC,CASSRRGTGTGEQYF
NA,TRBV5-1,TRBJ2-1,16,TRBD2,TGCGCCAGCAGTCTGGCGGGGGGCTCCTCCTACAATGAGCAGTTCTTC,CASSLAGGSSYNEQFF
NA,TRBV9,TRBJ1-6,15,TRBD1,TGTGCCAGCAGCGTAGGACAGGGTGGAAATTCACCCCTCCACTTT,CASSVGQGGNSPLHF
NA,TRBV6-1,TRBJ2-4,13,NA,TGTGCCAGCAGTGAAGCGGGGGGAAACATTCAGTACTTC,CASSEAGGNIQYF
NA,TRBV5-1,TRBJ2-7,13,NA,TGCGCCAGCAGTAAGAGCCCACCCGAGGGGCAGTACTTC,CASSKSPPEGQYF
NA,TRBV28,TRBJ1-5,16,TRBD1,TGTGCCAGCCTCCCGACCGGGACAGCTTCTGGTCAGCCCCAGCATTTT,CASLPTGTASGQPQHF
NA,TRBV4-2,TRBJ2-1,19,NA,TGTGCCAGCAGCCAAGATCGCGCGGCGGCTAAAGTCCGGCGCAATGAGCAGTTCTTC,CASSQDRAAAKVRRNEQFF
NA,TRBV18,TRBJ2-2,15,TRBD1,TGTGCCAGCTCACGGGGACAGGTCAACACCGGGGAGCTGTTTTTT,CASSRGQVNTGELFF
NA,TRBV19,TRBJ1-5,14,TRBD1,TGTGCCAGTAGTGGGACAGGGGGCTTGCAGCCCCAGCATTTT,CASSGTGGLQPQHF
NA,TRBV28,TRBJ1-5,17,TRBD1,TGTGCCAGCAGCTCAGCTACAGGGGGTGTGAACAATCAGCCCCAGCATTTT,CASSSATGGVNNQPQHF
NA,TRBV28,TRBJ1-2,13,NA,TGTGCCAGCAGTGGGGGGGGCGTCTATGGCTACACCTTC,CASSGGGVYGYTF
NA,TRBV6-5,TRBJ1-2,14,NA,TGTGCCAGCAGTTACTCGACAGCCAACTATGGCTACACCTTC,CASSYSTANYGYTF
NA,TRBV28,TRBJ1-2,17,TRBD1,TGTGCCAGCAGCCCTTCCTCAGGGGGCGGAGGAATAGGTGGCTACACCTTC,CASSPSSGGGGIGGYTF
NA,TRBV2,TRBJ1-2,14,TRBD1,TGTGCCAGCAGTGAAAGGGGACAGAACTATGGCTACACCTTC,CASSERGQNYGYTF
NA,TRBV7-9,TRBJ1-1,11,NA,TGTGCCAGCAGGGTCGGAGGTGAAGCTTTCTTT,CASRVGGEAFF
NA,TRBV9,TRBJ2-1,15,NA,TGTGCCAGCAGCGCCCCCGGGGGCTCCTACAATGAGCAGTTCTTC,CASSAPGGSYNEQFF
once,TRBV29-1,TRBJ2-2,14,NA,TGCAGCGTTGGTGGACAATTTAACACCGGGGAGCTGTTTTTT,CSVGGQFNTGELFF
once,TRBV18,TRBJ1-4,15,NA,TGTGCCAGCTCACCAACATATACAGAGAATGAAAAACTGTTTTTT,CASSPTYTENEKLFF
NA,TRBV5-1,TRBJ2-6,19,TRBD2,TGCGCCAGCAGCTTGGGTATTCGGGGGGGACCCTCTGGGGCCAACGTCCTGACTTTC,CASSLGIRGGPSGANVLTF
NA,TRBV11-2,TRBJ2-1,12,NA,TGTGCCAGCAGCTTACCCGACAGGTTGCTAATCTTC,CASSLPDRLLIF
NA,TRBV7-2,TRBJ1-5,15,NA,TGTGCCAGCAGCTTAGAGGGCAGGGTAGATCAGCCCCAGCATTTT,CASSLEGRVDQPQHF